The 26 T cell receptor beta chains below were found in one sample sequenced in a study of T cells expressing NK-cell markers. TCRdb reprocessed the 5' RACE reads, with one entry per CDR3 protein and no DNA. The specimen's table records about 180,000 distinct CDR3 sequences. The sample was blood T cells: a sorted CD56 or NKG2C T cell subset, CD4+ or CD8+ T cells, or bulk PBMC T cells (not recorded which). Source of these receptors: a man aged 18 to 69 in good health.

The chain carries TRBV13 and TRBJ2-2; TCRdb selects TRBD2, and the lack of DNA leaves this call unchecked. Germline CDR1 is PRHDT and CDR2 is FYEKMQ (reference sequence). This CDR3 spans 14 amino acids. The CDR3 protein is CASSQGLATGELFF. Complete variable domain (other parts from reference TRBV13 and TRBJ2-2): AAGVIQSPRHLIKEKRETATLKCYPIPRHDTVYWYQQGPGQDPQFLISFYEKMQSDKGSIPDRFSAQQFSDYHSELNMSSLELGDSALYFCASSQGLATGELFFGEGSRLTVL.

The CDR3 reads CASSSGQSTDTQYF. The V call is TRBV6-5, the J call TRBJ2-3; checking the TCRdb D call of TRBD1 is not possible without DNA. The CDR3 runs 14 residues. CDR1 is MNHEY and CDR2 is SVGAGI in the germline V gene.

This sequence joins TRBV12-3 or TRBV12-4 and TRBJ2-1; the TRBD1 assignment by TCRdb is unverifiable without DNA. The length of the CDR3 is 14 residues. The CDR3 sequence is CASSLFGGYNEQFF.

The chain uses TRBV10-3 and TRBJ2-4; TCRdb designates TRBD2, a call that cannot be tested without DNA. CDR1 and CDR2 (germline): ENHRY, SYGVKD. This CDR3 is 14 amino acids long. The CDR3: CAISELGGTNIQYF.

The genes are TRBV5-4 and TRBJ2-5; TCRdb gives TRBD1 as the D gene, but with no DNA this cannot be confirmed. CDR3 size: 14 residues. The germline gives CDR1 SGHNT, CDR2 YYREEE (reference sequence). The CDR3 loop is CASSPRTGEETQYF.

The chain couples TRBV27 to TRBJ1-6. The CDR3 extends over 14 amino acids. CDR1 is MNHEY, CDR2 SMNVEV, per germline (reference sequence). CDR3 residues: CASSLGLGNSPLHF.

V is TRBV10-3 and J is TRBJ2-7; with no DNA, the TCRdb D assignment of TRBD1 cannot be verified. The CDR3 sequence is 14 residues long. Germline V gene data show CDR1 as ENHRY and CDR2 as SYGVKD. CDR3 loop: CAISPGDRPYEQYF.

The chain carries TRBV12-3 or TRBV12-4 and TRBJ1-2; TCRdb gives TRBD1 as the D gene, but with no DNA this cannot be confirmed. This CDR3 region has 12 residues. This CDR3 reads CASSLQGYGYTF.

J is TRBJ2-7 and V is TRBV12-3 or TRBV12-4; TCRdb outputs TRBD1, but without DNA this stays unchecked. The CDR3 spans 12 residues. This chain's CDR3 is CASSHGGYEQYF.

The chain carries TRBV12-3 or TRBV12-4 and TRBJ1-2; TCRdb designates TRBD1, a call that cannot be tested without DNA. CDR3 length: 14 amino acids. The CDR3 spells CASSLTGVYYGYTF.

The chain links TRBV29-1 to TRBJ2-2; absent DNA, TCRdb's TRBD1 call cannot be checked. Germline V gene sequence: CDR1 SQVTM, CDR2 ANQGSEA. This CDR3 is 13 amino acids long. The CDR3: CSAPSVHTGELFF.

The V and J genes are TRBV15 and TRBJ1-2; the TCRdb call, TRBD1, lacks DNA for checking. The V gene's germline CDR1 is LNHNV and CDR2 YYDKDF (reference sequence). The CDR3 covers 15 residues. The CDR3 spells CATSRGQGAWYGYTF.

This rearrangement joins TRBV7-8 to TRBJ2-7; without DNA, the TCRdb call of TRBD2 cannot be checked. The CDR3 spans 18 residues. Germline CDR1 and CDR2: SGHVS and FQNEAQ. The CDR3 is CASSPFGAGGLIGYEQYF.

V is TRBV19 and J is TRBJ1-5. This CDR3 comprises 15 residues. The germline gives CDR1 LNHDA, CDR2 SQIVND (reference sequence). CDR3 protein: CASSIWSQSNQPQHF.

The gene calls are TRBV27 and TRBJ1-1. The CDR3 consists of 14 residues. Per the germline V gene, CDR1 is MNHEY and CDR2 is SMNVEV (reference sequence). The CDR3 is CASSLSGVTTEAFF.

The chain couples TRBV30 to TRBJ2-2; TCRdb's D gene call, TRBD1, goes unchecked for lack of DNA. The CDR3 is made up of 11 amino acids. CDR1 and CDR2 (germline): GTSNPN, SVGIG (reference sequence). Here the CDR3 reads CAWGGSGELFF.

The V call is TRBV27, the J call TRBJ1-5; the D gene TCRdb calls, TRBD1, cannot be checked with no DNA. Germline CDR1 and CDR2: MNHEY and SMNVEV (reference sequence). The CDR3 length is 19 residues. The CDR3 loop reads CASRQSVRTGKYSNQPQHF.

The V and J genes are TRBV9 and TRBJ2-7. The CDR3 totals 15 residues. Germline loops: CDR1 SGDLS, CDR2 YYNGEE. The CDR3 is CASSVDSGGTYEQYF.

V usage is TRBV7-8 and J usage is TRBJ2-5; there is no DNA to check the TCRdb D call of TRBD2. Germline V gene lookup returns CDR1 SGHVS and CDR2 FQNEAQ. The CDR3 runs to 16 residues. The CDR3 loop is CASNGLAGGMGETQYF.

The chain has TRBV6-5 and TRBJ2-7. The CDR3 sequence is 15 residues long. Germline V lookup: CDR1 MNHEY, CDR2 SVGAGI. CDR3 loop: CASSYSTGSSYEQYF.

The CDR3 region is CASSLGMGQTYNEQFF. The chain uses TRBV5-6 and TRBJ2-1; no DNA is available, so the TRBD1 call from TCRdb remains unchecked. From germline, CDR1 is SGHDT and CDR2 YYEEEE. The CDR3 consists of 16 residues.

The chain employs TRBV20-1 and TRBJ2-3. The CDR3 loop spans 17 amino acids. The germline V gene encodes CDR1 DFQATT and CDR2 SNEGSKA (reference sequence). CDR3: CSARDQFRTLSTDTQYF.

The chain employs TRBV10-3 and TRBJ2-7; TCRdb designates TRBD2, a call that cannot be tested without DNA. This CDR3 contains 13 residues. Germline V lookup: CDR1 ENHRY, CDR2 SYGVKD. CDR3 sequence reads: CAIIKDLGYEQYF.

The gene calls are TRBV23-1 and TRBJ1-5; TCRdb lists TRBD1, though no DNA is available to test this call. TRBV23-1 is identified as an open reading frame with a role that is uncertain. This CDR3 spans 15 amino acids. The CDR3 spells CASSRLRGGNQPQHF.

This chain connects TRBV6-5 to TRBJ2-7; absent DNA, TCRdb's TRBD1 call cannot be checked. CDR1 and CDR2 from the germline V gene are MNHEY and SVGAGI. The CDR3 extends over 14 amino acids. The CDR3: CASSYGDLQYEQYF.

The V and J genes are TRBV9 and TRBJ2-7; the TCRdb D gene call, TRBD1, has no DNA to confirm it. Looked up from germline, CDR1 is SGDLS and CDR2 is YYNGEE. This CDR3 has 16 amino acids. The CDR3 reads CASSVAGTGQSYEQYF.